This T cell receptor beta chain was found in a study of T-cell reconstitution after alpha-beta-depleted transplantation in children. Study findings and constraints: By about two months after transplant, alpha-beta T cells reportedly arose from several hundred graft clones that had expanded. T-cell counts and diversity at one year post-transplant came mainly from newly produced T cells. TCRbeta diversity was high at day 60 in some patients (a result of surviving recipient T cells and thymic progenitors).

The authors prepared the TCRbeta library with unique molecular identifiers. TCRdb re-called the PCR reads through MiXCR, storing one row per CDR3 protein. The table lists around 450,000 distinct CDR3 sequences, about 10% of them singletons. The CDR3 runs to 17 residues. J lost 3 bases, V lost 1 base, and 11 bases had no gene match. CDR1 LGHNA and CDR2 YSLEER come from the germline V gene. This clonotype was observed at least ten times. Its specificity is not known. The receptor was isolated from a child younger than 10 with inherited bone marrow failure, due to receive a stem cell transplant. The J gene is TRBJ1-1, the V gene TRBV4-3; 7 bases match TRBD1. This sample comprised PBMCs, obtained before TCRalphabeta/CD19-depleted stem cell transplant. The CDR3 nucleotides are TGCGCCAGCAGCCAAGGCGAGGGGGCGAGGTGGGACACTGAAGCTTTCTTT. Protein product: CASSQGEGARWDTEAFF.